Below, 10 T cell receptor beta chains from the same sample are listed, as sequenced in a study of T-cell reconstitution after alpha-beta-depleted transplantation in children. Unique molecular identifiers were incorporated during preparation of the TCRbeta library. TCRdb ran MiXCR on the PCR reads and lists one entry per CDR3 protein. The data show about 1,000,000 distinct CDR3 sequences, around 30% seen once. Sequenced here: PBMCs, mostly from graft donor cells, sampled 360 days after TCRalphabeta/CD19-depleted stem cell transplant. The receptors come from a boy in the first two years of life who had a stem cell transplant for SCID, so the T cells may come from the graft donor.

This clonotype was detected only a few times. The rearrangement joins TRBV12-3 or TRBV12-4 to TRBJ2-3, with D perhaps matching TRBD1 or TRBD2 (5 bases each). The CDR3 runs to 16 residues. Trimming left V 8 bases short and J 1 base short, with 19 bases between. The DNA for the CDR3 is TGTGCCAGCGGACGGAAACGGGGCACGGGCACAGATACGCAGTATTTT. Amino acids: CASGRKRGTGTDTQYF.

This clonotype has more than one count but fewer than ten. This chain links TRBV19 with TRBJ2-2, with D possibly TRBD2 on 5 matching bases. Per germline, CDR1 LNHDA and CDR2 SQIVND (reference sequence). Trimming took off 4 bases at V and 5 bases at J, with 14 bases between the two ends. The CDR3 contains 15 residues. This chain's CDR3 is CASSKTAERTGELFF. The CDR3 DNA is TGTGCCAGTAGTAAGACGGCGGAGCGGACCGGGGAGCTGTTTTTT.

The CDR3 is CASSLRRRGGTSYEQYF. The CDR3, as DNA: TGTGCCAGCAGCTTAAGAAGGAGGGGGGGCACCTCCTACGAGCAGTACTTC. The J gene is TRBJ2-7, the V gene TRBV7-8, with a weak D call TRBD2 (7 bases). Germline lookup yields CDR1 SGHVS and CDR2 FQNEAQ. The CDR3 spans 17 residues. V dropped 2 bases and J dropped 0 bases, with 17 bases sitting between them.

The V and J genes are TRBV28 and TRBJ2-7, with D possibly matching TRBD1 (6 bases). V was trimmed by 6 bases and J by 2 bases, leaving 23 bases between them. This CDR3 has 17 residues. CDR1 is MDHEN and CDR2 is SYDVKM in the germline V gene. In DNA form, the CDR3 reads TGTGCCAGCAGCACCGGGGCCCTCCAGGGGAACACCTACGAGCAGTACTTC. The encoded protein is CASSTGALQGNTYEQYF.

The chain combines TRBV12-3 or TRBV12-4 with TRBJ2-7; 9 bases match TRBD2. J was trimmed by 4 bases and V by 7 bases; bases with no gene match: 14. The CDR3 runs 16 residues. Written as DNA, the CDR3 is TGTGCCAGCACCCTCTCGACTAGCGGCGTAGGGTACGAGCAGTACTTC. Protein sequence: CASTLSTSGVGYEQYF.

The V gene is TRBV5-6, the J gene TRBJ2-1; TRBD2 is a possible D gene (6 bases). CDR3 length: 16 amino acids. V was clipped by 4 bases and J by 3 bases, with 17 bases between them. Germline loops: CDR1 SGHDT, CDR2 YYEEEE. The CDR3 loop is CASSAGQGVFYNEQFF. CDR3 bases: TGTGCCAGCAGCGCGGGGCAGGGCGTTTTCTACAATGAGCAGTTCTTC.

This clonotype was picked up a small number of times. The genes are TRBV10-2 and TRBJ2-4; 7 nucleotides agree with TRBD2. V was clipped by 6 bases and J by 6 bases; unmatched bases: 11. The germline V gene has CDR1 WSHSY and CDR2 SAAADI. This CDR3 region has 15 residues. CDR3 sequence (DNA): TGCGCCAGCAGAGACACGAGCGGGGCCGCAAACATTCAGTACTTC. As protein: CASRDTSGAANIQYF.

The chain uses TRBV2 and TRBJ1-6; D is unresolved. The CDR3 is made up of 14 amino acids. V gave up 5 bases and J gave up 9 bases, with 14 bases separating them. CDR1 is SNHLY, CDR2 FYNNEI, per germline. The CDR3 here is CASSPGRSISPLHF. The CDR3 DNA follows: TGTGCCAGCAGTCCCGGACGGTCTATTTCACCCCTCCACTTT.

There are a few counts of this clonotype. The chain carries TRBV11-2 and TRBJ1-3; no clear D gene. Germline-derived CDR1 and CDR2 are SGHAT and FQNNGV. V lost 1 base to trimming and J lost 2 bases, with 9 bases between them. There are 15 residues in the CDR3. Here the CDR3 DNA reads TGTGCCAGCAGCTTAGTAGCGGTCCCTGGAAACACCATATATTTT. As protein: CASSLVAVPGNTIYF.

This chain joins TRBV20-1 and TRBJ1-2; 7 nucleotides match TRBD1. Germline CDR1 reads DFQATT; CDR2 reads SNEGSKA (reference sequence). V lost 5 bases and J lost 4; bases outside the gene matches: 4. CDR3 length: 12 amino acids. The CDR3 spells CSAPQGIYGYTF. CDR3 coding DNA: TGCAGTGCTCCACAGGGGATCTATGGCTACACCTTC.